The T cell receptor (beta chain) described here comes from a study of identical twins. General study results and limits: Zero-insertion analyses could be partly confounded by invariant MAIT and iNKT cells. Memory repertoires showed no such pattern, whereas abundant cord blood beta clonotypes carried fewer insertions.

TCRdb re-called the 5' RACE reads through MiXCR, storing one row per CDR3 protein. The sample has a few hundred thousand distinct CDR3 sequences, about 8% seen once; the top ten hold approximately 2.1%. This clonotype has ten or more counts. Antigen: not known. Each donor was a healthy Caucasian. The V end was cut by 3 bases, the J end by 0 bases, with 6 bases between. CDR3 size: 15 residues. CDR1 is MRHNA and CDR2 is SNTAGT in the germline V gene. These data are also associated with another study on yellow fever vaccine responses in identical twins. This second report adds: Reportedly, twins' vaccine T cell responses looked partly convergent and partly personalized.

V gene TRBV6-4 combines with J gene TRBJ2-6; D not resolved. The source is a woman under 30 in good health. Sequencing was carried out using memory (CD45RO+) T cells sorted from blood. CDR3 in DNA: TGTGCCAGCAGTGAAGGGCCCTCTGGGGCCAACGTCCTGACTTTC. It yields the protein CASSEGPSGANVLTF.